These 11 T cell receptor beta chains were sequenced from one sample in a study of cytomegalovirus exposure and HLA in healthy donors. Primers for the PCR totalled 60 Vbeta and 13 Jbeta. Sequencing was performed with immunoSEQ multiplex PCR; in TCRdb, only in-frame clones are kept and a portion is missing. The data contain about 200,000 clones, around 79% of them singletons. The sequencing input was PBMCs. The origin of the receptors is a male donor in good health and CMV-seropositive.

The chain recombines TRBV19 with TRBJ2-7, with 10 bases lining up with TRBD1. This CDR3 has 15 amino acids. J gave up 5 bases and V 7 bases, and 11 bases lay outside the gene matches. Germline CDR1 LNHDA, CDR2 SQIVND (reference sequence). The CDR3 sequence is CASKFIGQGGDEQYF. The CDR3 bases are TGTGCCAGTAAATTCATCGGACAGGGGGGCGACGAGCAGTACTTC.

This chain joins TRBV28 and TRBJ1-5; D call uncertain. Trimming stripped 7 bases from V and 0 bases from J, with 7 bases between. CDR3 length equals 13 residues. Germline V gene data show CDR1 as MDHEN and CDR2 as SYDVKM. The CDR3 loop is CASNSYSNQPQHF. DNA of the CDR3: TGTGCCAGCAACAGTTATAGCAATCAGCCCCAGCATTTT.

The V call is TRBV2, the J call TRBJ2-3, with TRBD2 identical over 11 bases. This CDR3 has 18 residues. The V and J ends lost 4 bases and 4 bases, in that order; junction bases with no gene match: 13. CDR1 is SNHLY and CDR2 is FYNNEI in the germline V gene. The CDR3 region is CASSGGASGRSRSDTQYF. The CDR3 DNA is TGTGCCAGCAGTGGCGGGGCTAGCGGGAGGTCCCGCTCAGATACGCAGTATTTT.

The chain is built from TRBV11-2 and TRBJ2-5; 10 nucleotides match TRBD1. This CDR3 spans 15 amino acids. J lost 4 bases, V lost 5 bases, and 7 bases had no gene match. Germline V gives CDR1 SGHAT, CDR2 FQNNGV. The CDR3: CASSRWGDRGETQYF. The CDR3 DNA reads as TGTGCCAGCAGCCGCTGGGGGGACAGGGGAGAGACCCAGTACTTC.

This clone has a single count. The chain has TRBV5-4 and TRBJ2-7; D is possibly TRBD2 (5 bases). V was shortened by 0 bases and J by 6 bases, with 7 bases between the two germline ends. The CDR3 covers 12 residues. Germline V gene data show CDR1 as SGHNT and CDR2 as YYREEE (reference sequence). The chain's CDR3 is CASSLERFEQYF. The CDR3 region has the DNA TGTGCCAGCAGCTTGGAGCGGTTCGAGCAGTACTTC.

The chain has TRBV4-1 and TRBJ1-5, with D perhaps TRBD1 (6 bases). The CDR3 extends over 17 amino acids. Germline CDR1 and CDR2: MGHRA and YSYEKL. Trimming cost V 3 bases and J 3 bases, with 18 bases left between them. The CDR3: CASSQLPGTLPNQPQHF. In DNA, the CDR3 is TGCGCCAGCAGCCAGCTTCCCGGGACATTGCCCAATCAGCCCCAGCATTTT.

This rearrangement joins TRBV18 to TRBJ1-4; possibly TRBD1 for D (6 bases). Germline CDR1 reads KGHSH; CDR2 reads LQKENI. This CDR3 spans 14 amino acids. Deletions cut 3 bases from V and 4 bases from J, with 9 bases between. The CDR3 loop is CASSPKGGNEKLFF. The CDR3 bases are TGTGCCAGCTCACCTAAAGGGGGTAATGAAAAACTGTTTTTT.

This clone was seen only a few times. The chain employs TRBV7-8 and TRBJ1-3; the D is unclear. The germline gives CDR1 SGHVS, CDR2 FQNEAQ. The CDR3 length is 15 residues. Trimming pared 4 bases from V and 0 bases from J, leaving 10 bases between. CDR3 DNA: TGTGCCAGCAGCTCCCCGGTTTTCTCTGGAAACACCATATATTTT. This sequence encodes CASSSPVFSGNTIYF.

This sequence joins TRBV11-2 and TRBJ2-6, with a weak D call TRBD1 (6 bases). The V gene lost 6 bases and the J gene lost 2 bases, with 11 bases spanning the gap. The CDR3 is 15 residues long. From germline, CDR1 is SGHAT and CDR2 FQNNGV. The CDR3 sequence: CASRPNRAGANVLTF. The CDR3, as DNA: TGTGCCAGCAGACCAAACAGGGCTGGGGCCAACGTCCTGACTTTC.

This clone was counted between two and nine times. V is TRBV5-6 and J is TRBJ1-5, with 7 bases identical to TRBD1. The CDR3 spans 12 residues. Per the germline V gene, CDR1 is SGHDT and CDR2 is YYEEEE. The trim removed 4 bases at V and 15 bases at J, leaving 10 bases unmatched. CDR3 sequence (DNA): TGTGCCAGCAGCCGCGGACAGGCGACTATGCATTTT. This gives the protein CASSRGQATMHF. Based on the CDR3 plus reference TRBV5-6 and TRBJ1-5, the full variable domain is DAGVTQSPTHLIKTRGQQVTLRCSPKSGHDTVSWYQQALGQGPQFIFQYYEEEERQRGNFPDRFSGHQFPNYSSELNVNALLLGDSALYLCASSRGQATMHFGDGTRLSIL.

The V call is TRBV6-5, the J call TRBJ1-4; tentatively, D is TRBD1 (5 bases). The CDR3 consists of 15 residues. Germline V CDR1 and CDR2: MNHEY, SVGAGI. V dropped 4 bases and J dropped 0 bases, with 9 bases sitting between them. This chain's CDR3 is CASSSPTATNEKLFF. The CDR3 DNA is TGTGCCAGCAGTTCCCCGACAGCAACTAATGAAAAACTGTTTTTT.